The subject of this entry is one T cell receptor beta chain. What it binds is unknown. The data stem from a study of beta chain features in type 1 diabetes. Study-level findings and limits: Type 1 diabetes patients showed a moderate but significant shortening of TCRB CDR3s in all four CD4+ subsets.

Reverse transcribing all isolated RNA meant expressed TCRB transcripts were sequenced. Produced via immunoSEQ multiplex PCR; TCRdb's table is partial and in-frame only. Found here are a few hundred thousand clones, about 13% of them singletons; the top ten hold roughly 0.015%. Trimming left V 7 bases short and J 2 bases short, with 15 bases between. This CDR3 comprises 15 residues. Per the germline V gene, CDR1 is MNHNY and CDR2 is SVGAGI (reference sequence). The clonotype was recovered from a woman under 30 with type 1 diabetes. The sequencing sample was made of naive CD4+ T cells from blood. This rearrangement joins TRBV6-6 to TRBJ1-5; D might be TRBD1 (5 bases). The CDR3 nucleotides are TGTGCCAGCACCCCGTCTTCAGGGCGCAATCAGCCCCAGCATTTT. Translation: CASTPSSGRNQPQHF.